The clone carrying this T cell receptor delta chain was observed many times. Its antigen is not known. This likely came from a read error, as a far larger clone is one base away. In the same sample, other DNA sequences code for this CDR3. This specimen belongs to a study of DNA immune sequencing with unique molecular identifiers. Study-wide context: γδ T cells were magnetically enriched from buffy coats; genomic DNA was sequenced.

A 32-plex genomic DNA assay used primers for all 8 TRDV and 4 TRDJ genes. Adapter PCR followed 2 to 3 barcoding PCR cycles that attached a 12-nucleotide UMI. With CATT, TCRdb re-called clones from the multiplex PCR reads. The sample has about 4,500 delta-chain clones; 10% to 15% are singletons. Study-level findings and limits: Novel TRD sequences not targeted by the primers cannot be detected. The most frequent TRD pairing among healthy donor clonotypes was TRDV2-TRDJ1.

Looked up from germline, CDR1 is GEAIGNYY and CDR2 is EKD. The CDR3 sequence is 15 residues long. V gave up 5 bases and J gave up 5 bases; unmatched junction bases: 9. The clonotype was recovered from a human donor in good health. What was sequenced was gamma-delta T cells enriched from blood buffy coat, or unenriched PBMCs (not recorded which). The rearrangement uses TRDV2 and TRDJ1, with 11 bases matching TRDD3. The chain's CDR3 is CACAQLGDRDDKLIF. For the CDR3, the DNA is TGTGCCTGTGCCCAACTGGGGGATAGGGATGATAAACTCATCTTT.